This section outlines one TCR beta chain sequence together with its context. The junction had 12 bases not matched to a gene; V was cut back by 6 bases and J by 7 bases. Germline CDR1 is MDHEN and CDR2 is SYDVKM. This CDR3 is 15 amino acids long. This record comes from a study of blood T cell repertoires in COVID-19. TCRdb's table, derived via immunoSEQ multiplex PCR, lists solely in-frame clones and lacks some. The profile shows 140,000 to 150,000 clones, 60% to 85% of them singletons. The chain uses TRBV28 and TRBJ1-5; 7 nucleotides match TRBD1. Sequencing input: peripheral blood. The clonotype was recovered from a woman in her fifties or sixties with acute or convalescent COVID-19. The DNA for the CDR3 is TGTGCCAGCAGAACCGAGGGGGCGAGTGACCAGCCCCAGCATTTT. Amino acid sequence: CASRTEGASDQPQHF.